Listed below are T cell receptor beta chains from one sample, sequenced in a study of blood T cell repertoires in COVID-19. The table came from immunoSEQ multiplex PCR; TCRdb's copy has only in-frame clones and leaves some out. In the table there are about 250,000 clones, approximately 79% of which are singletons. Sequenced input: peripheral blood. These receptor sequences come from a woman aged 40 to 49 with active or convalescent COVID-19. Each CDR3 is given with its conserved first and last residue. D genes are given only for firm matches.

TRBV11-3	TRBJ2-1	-	CASSLEVGAGQFF
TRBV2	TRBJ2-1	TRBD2	CASSGTRTSGGTYNEQFF
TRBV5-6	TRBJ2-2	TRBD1	CASSARDRAPGELFF
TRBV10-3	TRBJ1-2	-	CAISVTDYGYTF
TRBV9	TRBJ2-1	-	CASSFTRESYNEQFF
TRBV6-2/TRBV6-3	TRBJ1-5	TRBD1	CASSSTGGSLPQPQHF
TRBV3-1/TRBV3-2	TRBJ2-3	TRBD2	CASTDTLAGPSAQYF
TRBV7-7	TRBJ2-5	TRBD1	CASSRDRGHETQYF
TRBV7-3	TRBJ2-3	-	CASSLTSAGRPDTQYF
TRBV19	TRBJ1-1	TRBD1	CASYVYKPGQGSEAFF
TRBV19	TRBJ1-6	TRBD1	CASTPGGQGVDSPLHF
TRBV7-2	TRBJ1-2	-	CASSPGQTTRYGYTF
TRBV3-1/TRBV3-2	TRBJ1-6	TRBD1	CASSTGTGQVNSPLHF
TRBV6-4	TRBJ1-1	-	CAGTTDLTTEAFF
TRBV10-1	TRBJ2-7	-	CASSPGSYEQYF
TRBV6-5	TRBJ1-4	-	CASSYSGEGEKLFF
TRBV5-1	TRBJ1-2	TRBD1	CASSSQGPQTYGYTF
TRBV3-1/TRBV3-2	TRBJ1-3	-	CASSHPRDGVGNTIYF
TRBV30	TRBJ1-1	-	CACLGGNTEAFF
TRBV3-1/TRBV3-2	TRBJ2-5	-	CASAAGSQETQYF
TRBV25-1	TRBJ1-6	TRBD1	CASSESGQGYSPLHF
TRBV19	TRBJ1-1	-	CASTTTWAGRTEAFF
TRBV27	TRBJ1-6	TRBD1	CASSLKGQTYNSPLHF
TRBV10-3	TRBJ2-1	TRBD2	CASSGTSGRNEQFF
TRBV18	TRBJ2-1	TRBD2	CASSPSGTSGYNEQFF
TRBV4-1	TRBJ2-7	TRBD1	CASSPIPRDRGREQYF
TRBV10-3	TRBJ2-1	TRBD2	CAISAAGGDEQFF
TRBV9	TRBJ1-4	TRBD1	CASSGGTGNEKLFF
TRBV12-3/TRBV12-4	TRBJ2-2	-	CASSQQGPGELFF
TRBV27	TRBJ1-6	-	CASGIRGAYNSPLHF
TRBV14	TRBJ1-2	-	CASSLGGHYTF
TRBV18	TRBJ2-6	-	CASSPPQGSSGANVLTF
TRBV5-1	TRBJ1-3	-	CASSPTGSATRNTIYF
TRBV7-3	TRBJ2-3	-	CASSLSGGLTDTQYF
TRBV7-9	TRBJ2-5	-	CASSLPDSPQYF
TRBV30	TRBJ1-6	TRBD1	CAWIHTGASPLHF
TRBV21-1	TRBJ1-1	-	CASSKARDRVYTEAFF
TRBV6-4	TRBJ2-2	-	CASSEQGAGELFF
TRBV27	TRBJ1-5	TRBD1	CASRPRQGADQPQHF
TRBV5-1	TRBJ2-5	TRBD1	CASSAKTGSQETQYF
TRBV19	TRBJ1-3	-	CASSILRSSGNTIYF
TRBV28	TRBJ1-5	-	CASSFGQGQSQPQHF
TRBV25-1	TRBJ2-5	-	CASRHPPEETQYF
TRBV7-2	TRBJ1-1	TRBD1	CASSAYQGAVTEAFF
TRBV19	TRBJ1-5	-	CASSTLGESNQPQHF
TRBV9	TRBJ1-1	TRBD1	CASSPGQGNTEAFF
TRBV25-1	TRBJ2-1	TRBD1	CALDREGEQFF
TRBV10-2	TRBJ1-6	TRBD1	CASTAQGVSPLHF
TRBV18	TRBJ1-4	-	CASSLLPDTNEKLFF
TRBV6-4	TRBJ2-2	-	CASREHIQTGELFF